Each of the 30 T cell receptor beta chains below was sequenced from the same sample in a study of blood T cell repertoires in COVID-19. Profiling relied on immunoSEQ multiplex PCR, and the TCRdb table lists in-frame clones only, not all of them. The data contain 100,000 to 150,000 clones, roughly 80% of them seen just once; the ten biggest clones take up 5% to 8%. Sequenced: peripheral blood. The receptors shown here come from a man between 65 and 85 years old with acute or convalescent COVID-19.

The chain couples TRBV4-2 to TRBJ1-1, with unresolved D. CDR1 is LGHNA and CDR2 is YNFKEQ in the germline V gene. The germline V and J ends were trimmed by 0 bases and 0 bases, with 8 bases remaining between them. This CDR3 is 15 amino acids long. CDR3 region: CASSQEGGMNTEAFF. The CDR3 nucleotides are TGTGCCAGCAGCCAAGAAGGAGGCATGAACACTGAAGCTTTCTTT.

The chain recombines TRBV29-1 with TRBJ1-3; D is undetermined. This CDR3 has 13 residues. V lost 4 bases, J lost 0 bases, and 7 bases lay in between. Germline CDR1 and CDR2: SQVTM and ANQGSEA. In nucleotides, the CDR3 is TGCAGCGTTGTTCTATACTCTGGAAACACCATATATTTT. Translating gives CSVVLYSGNTIYF.

This clone was detected once. The J gene is TRBJ2-5, the V gene TRBV5-1; the D is unclear. Trimming shortened V by 5 bases and J by 5 bases, and 13 bases separated the two germline ends. Germline CDR1 is SGHRS and CDR2 is YFSETQ. The CDR3 is 13 residues long. The CDR3 region has the DNA TGCGCCAGCAGTCAAAATACCGGGGAGACCCAGTACTTC. It encodes CASSQNTGETQYF.

The chain carries TRBV7-2 and TRBJ1-1; D possibly corresponds to TRBD1 (6 bases). V lost 1 base and J lost 5, with 14 bases in between. Germline V lookup: CDR1 SGHTA, CDR2 FQGNSA. The CDR3 has 15 residues. DNA for the CDR3: TGTGCCAGCAGCTTAGTAATGGGGGCCGGGACTGAAGCTTTCTTT. Its protein product is CASSLVMGAGTEAFF.

This clone is a singleton in its sample. The rearrangement uses TRBV15 and TRBJ2-1; D perhaps matches TRBD1 (5 bases). The V gene lost 0 bases and the J gene lost 5 bases, with 11 bases spanning the gap. The CDR3 has 15 residues. Germline assignment: CDR1 LNHNV and CDR2 YYDKDF (reference sequence). The CDR3 nucleotides read TGTGCCACCAGCAGAGATAGAGCAGGGAACAATGAGCAGTTCTTC. Protein product: CATSRDRAGNNEQFF.

This chain connects TRBV15 to TRBJ1-2, with D maybe TRBD1 (6 bases). Germline assignment: CDR1 LNHNV and CDR2 YYDKDF (reference sequence). Trimming stripped 1 base from V and 5 bases from J, with 8 bases between. The CDR3 length is 13 residues. Here the CDR3 DNA reads TGTGCCACCAGCAGAGCACAGGGTTATGGCTACACCTTC. This translates into CATSRAQGYGYTF.

This clone appeared once. The genes are TRBV4-1 and TRBJ2-1, with 8 bases that match TRBD2. The trim removed 0 bases at V and 2 bases at J, leaving 3 bases unmatched. CDR3 length: 16 amino acids. Looked up from germline, CDR1 is MGHRA and CDR2 is YSYEKL. DNA for the CDR3: TGCGCCAGCAGCCAAGATGCGGGGGGCCCCTACAATGAGCAGTTCTTC. It is translated as CASSQDAGGPYNEQFF.

The rearrangement links TRBV4-3 to TRBJ2-5; 12 bases agree with TRBD1. Germline V lookup: CDR1 LGHNA, CDR2 YSLEER. This CDR3 has 18 residues. With 0 bases clipped from V and 5 bases from J, the junction kept 10 bases outside the gene matches. CDR3 coding DNA: TGCGCCAGCAGCCAAGAGGGGGCCGGGGACAGGGGGCGTGAGACCCAGTACTTC. Translation gives CASSQEGAGDRGRETQYF.

This clone was observed a single time. This sequence joins TRBV7-3 and TRBJ1-1; D may be TRBD1 (5 bases). This CDR3 comprises 13 residues. Trimming took 3 bases from V and 3 from J, leaving 8 bases between them. Germline loops: CDR1 SGHTA, CDR2 FQGTGA. In DNA form, the CDR3 reads TGTGCCAGCAGCTTTGCAGGGCACACTGAAGCTTTCTTT. It encodes CASSFAGHTEAFF.

J is TRBJ1-2 and V is TRBV28; tentatively, D is TRBD1 (5 bases). Between the trimmed V and J ends, which lost 10 bases and 0 bases, there was a span of 15 bases. The length of the CDR3 is 14 residues. From germline, CDR1 is MDHEN and CDR2 SYDVKM. The CDR3 DNA is TGTGCCACCAGCCCGGCGGGGGCTAACTATGGCTACACCTTC. Translated, it gives CATSPAGANYGYTF.

This chain connects TRBV7-3 to TRBJ2-1; a possible D gene is TRBD1 (9 bases). Germline assignment: CDR1 SGHTA and CDR2 FQGTGA. The CDR3 spans 14 residues. Trimming took 6 bases from V and 4 from J, leaving 13 bases between them. This CDR3 reads CASSSGTGYNEQFF. CDR3 DNA: TGTGCCAGCAGTAGCGGGACAGGGTACAATGAGCAGTTCTTC.

This sequence joins TRBV5-5 and TRBJ1-2; a possible D gene is TRBD1 (6 bases). The CDR3 runs to 16 residues. The V gene lost 4 bases and the J gene lost 0 bases, with 16 bases spanning the gap. The germline V gene encodes CDR1 SGHKS and CDR2 YYEKEE (reference sequence). The CDR3 DNA reads as TGTGCCAGCAGCGGACAGCCCGGAGCTACTAACTATGGCTACACCTTC. This codes for CASSGQPGATNYGYTF.

The chain carries TRBV7-2 and TRBJ1-3; D remains ambiguous. Germline V gene sequence: CDR1 SGHTA, CDR2 FQGNSA. The CDR3 is 11 amino acids. V dropped 1 base and J dropped 13 bases, with 8 bases sitting between them. CDR3 coding DNA: TGTGCCAGCAGCTTAGGGCCTTCAATATATTTT. Protein product: CASSLGPSIYF. Using reference TRBV7-2 and TRBJ1-3 for the parts outside the CDR3, the full variable domain is GAGVSQSPSNKVTEKGKDVELRCDPISGHTALYWYRQSLGQGLEFLIYFQGNSAPDKSGLPSDRFSAERTGGSVSTLTIQRTQQEDSAVYLCASSLGPSIYFGEGSWLTVV.

The sample holds a few counts of this clone. The chain couples TRBV7-3 to TRBJ2-5; TRBD2 matches 10 bases. V was pared by 3 bases and J by 1 base, with 5 bases of the junction left unmatched. Germline assignment: CDR1 SGHTA and CDR2 FQGTGA. This CDR3 region has 16 residues. The CDR3 region is CASSFGVAGGQETQYF. DNA for the CDR3: TGTGCCAGCAGCTTCGGGGTAGCGGGGGGCCAAGAGACCCAGTACTTC.

The V and J genes are TRBV11-2 and TRBJ2-3, with D possibly being TRBD2 (6 bases). V lost 5 bases and J 4 bases, leaving 16 bases between the germline ends. Germline loops: CDR1 SGHAT, CDR2 FQNNGV. This CDR3 is 15 amino acids long. CDR3 region: CASSQLREHADTQYF. The CDR3 nucleotides read TGTGCCAGCAGCCAATTACGGGAGCATGCAGATACGCAGTATTTT.

The chain recombines TRBV6-2 or TRBV6-3 with TRBJ1-5, with D maybe TRBD1 (5 bases). Trimming took 6 bases from V and 0 from J, leaving 12 bases between them. The CDR3 runs 15 residues. Germline lookup yields CDR1 MNHEY and CDR2 SVGEGT. The CDR3 sequence is CASSRPTDSNQPQHF. The CDR3 bases are TGTGCCAGCAGCCGTCCGACAGATAGCAATCAGCCCCAGCATTTT.

The rearrangement joins TRBV6-5 to TRBJ2-7, with TRBD1 matching over 8 bases. CDR3 length: 14 residues. Unmatched junction bases numbered 10, after V lost 7 bases and J lost 5 bases. Germline V gene data show CDR1 as MNHEY and CDR2 as SVGAGI. CDR3 residues: CASTEQGVMDEQYF. CDR3 DNA: TGTGCCAGCACCGAACAGGGGGTGATGGACGAGCAGTACTTC.

The gene calls are TRBV28 and TRBJ2-7; 7 bases align to TRBD1. This CDR3 is built from 16 residues. The V gene's germline CDR1 is MDHEN and CDR2 SYDVKM. With V trimmed by 5 bases and J by 2 bases, 12 bases remained unmatched. The CDR3 sequence: CASSTPGQEPPYEQYF. The CDR3 DNA reads TGTGCCAGCAGTACCCCTGGACAGGAACCCCCCTACGAGCAGTACTTC. Variable domain in full (rest from reference TRBV28 and TRBJ2-7): DVKVTQSSRYLVKRTGEKVFLECVQDMDHENMFWYRQDPGLGLRLIYFSYDVKMKEKGDIPEGYSVSREKKERFSLILESASTNQTSMYLCASSTPGQEPPYEQYFGPGTRLTVT.

V is TRBV4-3 and J is TRBJ1-1; 8 bases line up with TRBD1. V was pared by 1 base and J by 11 bases, with 12 bases of the junction left unmatched. CDR1 is LGHNA and CDR2 is YSLEER in the germline V gene. The CDR3 length is 15 residues. For the CDR3, the DNA is TGCGCCAGCAGCCAAGGCGGACAGGGTACTAATACGGCTTTCTTT. Encoded protein: CASSQGGQGTNTAFF.

V usage is TRBV5-4 and J usage is TRBJ2-7, with D perhaps matching TRBD1 (6 bases). Trimming left V 4 bases short and J 2 bases short, with 13 bases between. The CDR3 totals 14 residues. Per the germline V gene, CDR1 is SGHNT and CDR2 is YYREEE (reference sequence). The chain's CDR3 is CASSKRQAPYEQYF. DNA for the CDR3: TGTGCCAGCAGCAAAAGACAGGCACCCTACGAGCAGTACTTC.

The chain combines TRBV12-5 with TRBJ2-7; 11 nucleotides line up with TRBD1. Germline CDR1 reads LGHNT; CDR2 reads FRNRAP. This CDR3 has 15 residues. J gave up 0 bases and V 7 bases, and 5 bases lay outside the gene matches. CDR3 loop: CASARGTGGSYEQYF. In nucleotides, the CDR3 is TGTGCTAGTGCCCGCGGGACAGGGGGCTCCTACGAGCAGTACTTC. The complete variable domain, with remaining parts taken from reference TRBV12-5 and TRBJ2-7, reads DARVTQTPRHKVTEMGQEVTMRCQPILGHNTVFWYRQTMMQGLELLAYFRNRAPLDDSGMPKDRFSAEMPDATLATLKIQPSEPRDSAVYFCASARGTGGSYEQYFGPGTRLTVT.

As DNA, the CDR3 is TGTGCCATCAGTTCGGGACAGCGCAGCGGATCACCCCTCCACTTT. Translating it yields CAISSGQRSGSPLHF. The V gene is TRBV10-3, the J gene TRBJ1-6, with 7 bases matching TRBD1. Trimming cost V 5 bases and J 10 bases; bases outside gene matches: 11. Germline values: CDR1 ENHRY, CDR2 SYGVKD. This CDR3 has 15 residues.

This clone was recorded once. V gene TRBV5-4 combines with J gene TRBJ2-7; D possibly corresponds to TRBD1 (6 bases). This CDR3 contains 13 residues. The V end lost 3 bases, the J end lost 5 bases, and 12 bases lay between the germline ends. Germline lookup yields CDR1 SGHNT and CDR2 YYREEE (reference sequence). The CDR3, as DNA: TGTGCCAGCAGCTGGGCAGGGGTCCACGAGCAGTACTTC. It specifies CASSWAGVHEQYF.

V is TRBV6-5 and J is TRBJ2-7, with 7 nucleotides matching TRBD2. CDR1 is MNHEY, CDR2 SVGAGI, per germline. The CDR3 is 15 amino acids. V dropped 2 bases and J dropped 7; count of bases not matched to a gene: 11. This CDR3 is CASSYSPLGGSEQYF. CDR3 DNA: TGTGCCAGCAGTTACAGTCCCCTGGGGGGGAGTGAGCAGTACTTC.

V usage is TRBV4-2 and J usage is TRBJ2-7, with 11 nucleotides matching TRBD2. This CDR3 has 19 residues. CDR1 and CDR2 (germline): LGHNA, YNFKEQ. V lost 0 bases to trimming and J lost 0 bases; unmatched junction nucleotides: 10. DNA of the CDR3: TGTGCCAGCAGCCAAGATGTGCTAGCGGGGGGCACAGCCTCCTACGAGCAGTACTTC. This encodes CASSQDVLAGGTASYEQYF.

The chain uses TRBV9 and TRBJ1-2; tentatively, D is TRBD1 (5 bases). Germline assignment: CDR1 SGDLS and CDR2 YYNGEE. The CDR3 is made up of 13 amino acids. The V and J ends lost 5 bases and 3 bases respectively, with 11 bases between them. The CDR3 DNA is TGTGCCAGCAGAGCCACGGGGGACTATGGCTACACCTTC. Its protein is CASRATGDYGYTF.

V gene TRBV1 combines with J gene TRBJ2-4; TRBD1, the D gene given by the table, was not confirmed from the DNA. TRBV1 is classified as a pseudogene. This CDR3 spans 15 amino acids. This chain's CDR3 is CTSTTGAAAKNIQYF. CDR3 DNA sequence: TGCACCAGCACCACAGGGGCGGCGGCCAAAAACATTCAGTACTTC.

V is TRBV5-4 and J is TRBJ2-2, with 8 nucleotides matching TRBD2. Germline-derived CDR1 and CDR2 are SGHNT and YYREEE (reference sequence). V gave up 3 bases and J gave up 6 bases; unmatched junction bases: 10. The CDR3 runs to 16 residues. CDR3 in DNA: TGTGCCAGCAGCTCGCCCGGGACTAGTCTGTCCGGGGAGCTGTTTTTT. It translates to CASSSPGTSLSGELFF.

The rearrangement links TRBV5-6 to TRBJ2-7, with 9 bases aligning to TRBD2. The length of the CDR3 is 14 residues. Germline CDR1 is SGHDT and CDR2 is YYEEEE. With V trimmed by 6 bases and J by 3 bases, 7 bases remained unmatched. CDR3 region: CASTISGSGYEQYF. The CDR3 DNA sequence: TGTGCCAGCACCATTAGCGGGAGTGGCTACGAGCAGTACTTC.

This rearrangement joins TRBV30 to TRBJ2-7; TRBD2 aligns across 10 bases. This CDR3 comprises 18 residues. Unmatched junction bases numbered 13, after V lost 2 bases and J lost 0 bases. The germline V gene has CDR1 GTSNPN and CDR2 SVGIG (reference sequence). The CDR3 region is CAWSSRRLAGPPSYEQYF. The CDR3 bases are TGTGCCTGGAGTTCCCGCCGACTAGCGGGCCCCCCCTCCTACGAGCAGTACTTC.